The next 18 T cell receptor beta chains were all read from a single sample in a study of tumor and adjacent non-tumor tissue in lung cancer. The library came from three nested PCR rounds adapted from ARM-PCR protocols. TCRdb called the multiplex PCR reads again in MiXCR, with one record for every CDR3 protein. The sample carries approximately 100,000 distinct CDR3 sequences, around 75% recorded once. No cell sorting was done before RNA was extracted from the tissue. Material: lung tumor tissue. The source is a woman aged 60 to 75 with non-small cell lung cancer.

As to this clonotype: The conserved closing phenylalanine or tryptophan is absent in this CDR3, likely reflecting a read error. Here the CDR3 reads CSMNPTGGKNGYTS. Here the CDR3 DNA reads TGCAGTATGAATCCGACAGGGGGAAAGAATGGCTACACCTCC. The chain couples TRBV29-1 to TRBJ1-2; 9 nucleotides agree with TRBD1. Looked up from germline, CDR1 is SQVTM and CDR2 is ANQGSEA. The CDR3 consists of 14 residues.

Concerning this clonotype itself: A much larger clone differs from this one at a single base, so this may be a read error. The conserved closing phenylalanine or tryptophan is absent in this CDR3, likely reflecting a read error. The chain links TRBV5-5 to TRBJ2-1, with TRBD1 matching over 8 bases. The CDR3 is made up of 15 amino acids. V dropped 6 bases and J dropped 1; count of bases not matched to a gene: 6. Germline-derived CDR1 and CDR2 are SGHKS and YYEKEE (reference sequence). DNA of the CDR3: TGTGCCAGCAACCTCCGGGACAGGTCCTACAATGAGCAGTTCTTA. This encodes CASNLRDRSYNEQFL.

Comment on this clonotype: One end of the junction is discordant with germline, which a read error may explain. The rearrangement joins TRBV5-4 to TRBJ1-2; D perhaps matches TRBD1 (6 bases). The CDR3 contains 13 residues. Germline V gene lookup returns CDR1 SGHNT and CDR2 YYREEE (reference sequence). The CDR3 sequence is CASSLYRVNGYTF. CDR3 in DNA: TGTGCCAGTAGCTTGTACAGGGTCAATGGCTACACCTTC.

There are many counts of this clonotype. CDR3 bases: TGCAGCGTTGAAGTCTCGGGACAGGAGCAAAACATTCAGTACTTC. Translated: CSVEVSGQEQNIQYF. The rearrangement uses TRBV29-1 and TRBJ2-4, with TRBD1 matching over 8 bases. J lost 5 bases, V lost 1 base, and 7 bases had no gene match. The CDR3 length is 15 residues. Germline CDR1 SQVTM, CDR2 ANQGSEA.

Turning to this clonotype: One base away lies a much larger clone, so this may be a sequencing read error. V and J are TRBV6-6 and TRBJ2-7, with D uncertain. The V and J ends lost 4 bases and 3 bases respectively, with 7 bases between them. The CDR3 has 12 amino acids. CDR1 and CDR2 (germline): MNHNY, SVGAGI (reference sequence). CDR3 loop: CASSLTDYEQYF. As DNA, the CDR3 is TGTGCCAGCAGTTTGACTGACTACGAGCAGTACTTC.

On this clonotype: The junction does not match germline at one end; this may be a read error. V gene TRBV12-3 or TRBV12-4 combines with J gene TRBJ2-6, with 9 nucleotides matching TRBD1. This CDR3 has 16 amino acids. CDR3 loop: CASGTGLFSEANVLTF. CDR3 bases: TGTGCCAGCGGGACAGGGCTCTTCTCTGAGGCCAACGTCCTGACTTTC.

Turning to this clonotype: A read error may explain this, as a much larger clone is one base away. For the CDR3, the DNA is TGCAGCGTTGAATCATGGGAGACCCAGTACTTC. Its translation is CSVESWETQYF. J is TRBJ2-5 and V is TRBV29-1; no definite D call. The CDR3 length is 11 residues. Germline values: CDR1 SQVTM, CDR2 ANQGSEA. V lost 2 bases and J 5 bases, leaving 6 bases between the germline ends.

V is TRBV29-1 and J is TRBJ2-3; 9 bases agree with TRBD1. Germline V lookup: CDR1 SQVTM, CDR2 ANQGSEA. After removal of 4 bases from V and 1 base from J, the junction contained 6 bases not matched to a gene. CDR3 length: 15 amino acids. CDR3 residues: CSVGERDRGTDTQYF. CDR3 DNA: TGCAGCGTTGGAGAACGGGACAGGGGCACAGATACGCAGTATTTT.

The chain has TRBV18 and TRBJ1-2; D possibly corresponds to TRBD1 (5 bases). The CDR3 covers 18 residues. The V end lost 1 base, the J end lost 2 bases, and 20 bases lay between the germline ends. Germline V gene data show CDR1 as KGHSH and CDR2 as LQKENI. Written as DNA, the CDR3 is TGTGCCAGCTCACCACTTGGCACAGGCCAAGGGTCAAACTATGGCTACACCTTC. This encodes CASSPLGTGQGSNYGYTF.

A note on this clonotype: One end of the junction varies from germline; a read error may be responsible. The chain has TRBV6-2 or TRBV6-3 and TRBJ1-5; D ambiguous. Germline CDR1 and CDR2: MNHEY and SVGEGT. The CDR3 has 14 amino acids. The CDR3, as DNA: TGTGCCAGCAGTTACAGCGGTATTCGGCAGCTCCAGCATTTT. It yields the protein CASSYSGIRQLQHF.

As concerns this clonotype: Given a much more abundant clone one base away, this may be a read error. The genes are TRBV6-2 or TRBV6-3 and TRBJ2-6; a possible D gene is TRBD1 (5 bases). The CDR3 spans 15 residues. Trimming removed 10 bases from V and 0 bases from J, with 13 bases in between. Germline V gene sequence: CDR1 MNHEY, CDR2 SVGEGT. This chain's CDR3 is CATTQGISGANVLTF. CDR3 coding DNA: TGTGCCACCACTCAGGGAATCTCTGGGGCCAACGTCCTGACTTTC.

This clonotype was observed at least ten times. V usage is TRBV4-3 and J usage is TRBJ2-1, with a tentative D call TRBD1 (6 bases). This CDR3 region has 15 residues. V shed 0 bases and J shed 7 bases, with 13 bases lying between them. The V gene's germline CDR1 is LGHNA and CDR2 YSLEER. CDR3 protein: CASSQDPRGMNEQFF. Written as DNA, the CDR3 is TGCGCCAGCAGCCAAGATCCAAGGGGGATGAATGAGCAGTTCTTC.

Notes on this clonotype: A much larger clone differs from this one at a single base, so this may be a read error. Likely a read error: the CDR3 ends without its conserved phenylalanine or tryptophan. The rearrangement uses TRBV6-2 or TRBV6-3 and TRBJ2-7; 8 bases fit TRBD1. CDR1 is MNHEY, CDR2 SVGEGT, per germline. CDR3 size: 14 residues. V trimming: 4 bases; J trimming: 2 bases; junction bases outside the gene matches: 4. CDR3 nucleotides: TGTGCCAGCAGTTTACAGGGGGACACCTACGAGCAGTACTAC. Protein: CASSLQGDTYEQYY.

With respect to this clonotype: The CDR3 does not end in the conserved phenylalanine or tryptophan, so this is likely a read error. The CDR3 here is CASSWERGGHEQYL. The CDR3 DNA follows: TGTGCCAGCAGTTGGGAGCGCGGAGGACACGAGCAGTACCTC. The chain employs TRBV11-2 and TRBJ2-7, with D perhaps TRBD2 (5 bases). The CDR3 extends over 14 amino acids. Looked up from germline, CDR1 is SGHAT and CDR2 is FQNNGV. V was clipped by 6 bases and J by 5 bases, with 17 bases between them.

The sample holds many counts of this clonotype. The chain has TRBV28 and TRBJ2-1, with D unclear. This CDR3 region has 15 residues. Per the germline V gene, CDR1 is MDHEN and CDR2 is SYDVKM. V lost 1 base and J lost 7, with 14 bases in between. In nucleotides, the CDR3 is TGTGCCAGCAGTTTATCCCTCGGCATCTGGAATGAGCAGTTCTTC. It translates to CASSLSLGIWNEQFF.

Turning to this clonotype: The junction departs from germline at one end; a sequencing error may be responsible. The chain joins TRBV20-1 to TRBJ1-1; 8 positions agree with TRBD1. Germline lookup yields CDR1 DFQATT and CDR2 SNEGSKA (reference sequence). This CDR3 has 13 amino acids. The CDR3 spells CSVRGQGRREAFF. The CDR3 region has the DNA TGCAGTGTTAGAGGACAGGGTCGTAGGGAAGCTTTCTTT.

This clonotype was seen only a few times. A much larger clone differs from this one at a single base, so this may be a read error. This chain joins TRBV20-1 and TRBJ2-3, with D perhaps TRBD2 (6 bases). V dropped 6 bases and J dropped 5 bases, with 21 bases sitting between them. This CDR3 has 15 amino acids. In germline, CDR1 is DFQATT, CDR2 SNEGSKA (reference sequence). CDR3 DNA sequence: TGCAGTGCCGACTCCGGGACTTTGGACATAGATACGCAGTATTTT. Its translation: CSADSGTLDIDTQYF.

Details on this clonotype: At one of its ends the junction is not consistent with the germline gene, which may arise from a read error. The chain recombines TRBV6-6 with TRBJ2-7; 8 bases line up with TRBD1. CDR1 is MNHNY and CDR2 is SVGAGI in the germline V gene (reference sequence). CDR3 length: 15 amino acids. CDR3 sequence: CAISRQTGDDYEQYF. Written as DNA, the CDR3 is TGTGCCATCAGTCGTCAGACAGGGGATGACTACGAGCAGTACTTC.